This TCR beta chain was recorded in a study of blood T cell repertoires in COVID-19. Study details: T cells, B-cell-depleted T cells, or PBMCs supplied cDNA or gDNA.

The V end was cut by 4 bases, the J end by 0 bases, with 12 bases between. This CDR3 spans 15 amino acids. CDR1 is SQVTM and CDR2 is ANQGSEA in the germline V gene. Sequencing was performed with immunoSEQ multiplex PCR; in TCRdb, only in-frame clones are kept and a portion is missing. This table has approximately 490,000 clones, around 90% appearing once. The chain links TRBV29-1 to TRBJ1-4; D possibly corresponds to TRBD1 (6 bases). The sequenced sample consisted of PBMCs or T cells enriched from blood (not recorded which). The clonotype originates from a woman aged 18-29 years who had recovered from COVID-19. This CDR3 reads CSVGVGGTTNEKLFF. DNA of the CDR3: TGCAGCGTTGGGGTAGGGGGAACAACTAATGAAAAACTGTTTTTT. Full variable domain (missing parts from reference TRBV29-1 and TRBJ1-4): SAVISQKPSRDICQRGTSLTIQCQVDSQVTMMFWYRQQPGQSLTLIATANQGSEATYESGFVIDKFPISRPNLTFSTLTVSNMSPEDSSIYLCSVGVGGTTNEKLFFGSGTQLSVL.